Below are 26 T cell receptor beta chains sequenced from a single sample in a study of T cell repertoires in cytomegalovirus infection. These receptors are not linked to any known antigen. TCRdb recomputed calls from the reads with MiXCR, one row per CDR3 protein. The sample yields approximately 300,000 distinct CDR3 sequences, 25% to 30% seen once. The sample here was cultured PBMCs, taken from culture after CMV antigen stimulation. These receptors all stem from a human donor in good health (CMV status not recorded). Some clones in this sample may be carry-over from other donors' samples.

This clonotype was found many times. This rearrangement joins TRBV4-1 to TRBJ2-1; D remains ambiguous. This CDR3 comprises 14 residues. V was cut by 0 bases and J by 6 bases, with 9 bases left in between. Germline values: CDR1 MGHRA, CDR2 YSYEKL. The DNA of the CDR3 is TGCGCCAGCAGCCAAGAGGTGTCTGTCAATGAGCAGTTCTTC. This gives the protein CASSQEVSVNEQFF.

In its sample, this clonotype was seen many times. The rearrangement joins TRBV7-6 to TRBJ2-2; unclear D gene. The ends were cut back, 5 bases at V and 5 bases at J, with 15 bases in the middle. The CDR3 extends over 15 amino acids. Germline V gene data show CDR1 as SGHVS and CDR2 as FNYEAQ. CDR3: CASSPQGQSTGELFF. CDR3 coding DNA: TGTGCCAGCAGCCCTCAAGGCCAATCGACCGGGGAGCTGTTTTTT.

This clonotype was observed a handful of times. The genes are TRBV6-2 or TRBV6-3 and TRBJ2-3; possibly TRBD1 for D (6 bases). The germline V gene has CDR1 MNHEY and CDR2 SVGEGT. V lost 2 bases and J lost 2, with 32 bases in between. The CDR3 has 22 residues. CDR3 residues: CASSYTSSQNDRRGFFTDTQYF. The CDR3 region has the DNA TGTGCCAGCAGTTACACCAGCAGCCAGAATGACAGGCGAGGGTTCTTCACAGATACGCAGTATTTT.

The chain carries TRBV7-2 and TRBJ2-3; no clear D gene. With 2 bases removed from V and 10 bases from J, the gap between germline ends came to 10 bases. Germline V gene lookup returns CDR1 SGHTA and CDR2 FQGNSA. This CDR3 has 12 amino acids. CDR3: CASSLRGRAQYF. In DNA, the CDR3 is TGTGCCAGCAGCTTACGCGGAAGGGCGCAGTATTTT.

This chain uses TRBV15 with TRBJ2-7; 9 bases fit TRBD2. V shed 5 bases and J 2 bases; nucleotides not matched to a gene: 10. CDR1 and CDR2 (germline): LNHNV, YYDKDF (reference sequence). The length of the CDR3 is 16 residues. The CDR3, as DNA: TGTGCCACCAGCTCCCAGGAGGCTAGCGGGACCTACGAGCAGTACTTC. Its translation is CATSSQEASGTYEQYF.

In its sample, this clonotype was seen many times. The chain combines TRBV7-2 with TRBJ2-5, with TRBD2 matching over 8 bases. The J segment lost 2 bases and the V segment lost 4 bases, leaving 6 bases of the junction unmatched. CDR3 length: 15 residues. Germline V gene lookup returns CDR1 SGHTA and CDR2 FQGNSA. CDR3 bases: TGTGCCAGCAGCTCAGCGGGGGAGTCACAAGAGACCCAGTACTTC. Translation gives CASSSAGESQETQYF.

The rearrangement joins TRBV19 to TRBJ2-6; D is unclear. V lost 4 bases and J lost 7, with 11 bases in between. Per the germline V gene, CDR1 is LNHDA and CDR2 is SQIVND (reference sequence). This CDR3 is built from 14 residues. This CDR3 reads CASSSYGEANVLTF. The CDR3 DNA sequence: TGTGCCAGTAGTAGCTACGGTGAAGCCAACGTCCTGACTTTC. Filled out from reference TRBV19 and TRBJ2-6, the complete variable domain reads DGGITQSPKYLFRKEGQNVTLSCEQNLNHDAMYWYRQDPGQGLRLIYYSQIVNDFQKGDIAEGYSVSREKKESFPLTVTSAQKNPTAFYLCASSSYGEANVLTFGAGSRLTVL.

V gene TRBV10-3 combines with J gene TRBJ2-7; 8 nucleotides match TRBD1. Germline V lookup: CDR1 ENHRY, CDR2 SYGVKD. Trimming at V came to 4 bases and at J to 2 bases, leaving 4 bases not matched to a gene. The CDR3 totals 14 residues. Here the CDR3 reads CAISAQGGPYEQYF. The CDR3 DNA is TGTGCCATCAGTGCACAGGGGGGCCCCTACGAGCAGTACTTC.

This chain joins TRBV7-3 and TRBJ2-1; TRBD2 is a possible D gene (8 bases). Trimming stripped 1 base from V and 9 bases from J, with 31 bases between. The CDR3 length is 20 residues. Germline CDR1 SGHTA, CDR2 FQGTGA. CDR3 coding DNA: TGTGCCAGCAGCTTAAGAGGCCCCCGGGAGGGGAGGGGGCGTAGGGTTGAGCAGTTCTTC. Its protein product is CASSLRGPREGRGRRVEQFF.

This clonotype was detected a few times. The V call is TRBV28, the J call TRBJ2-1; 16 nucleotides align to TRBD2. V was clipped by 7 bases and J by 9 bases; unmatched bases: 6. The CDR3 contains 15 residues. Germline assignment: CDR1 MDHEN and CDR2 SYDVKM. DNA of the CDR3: TGTGCCAGCACCTTGGGACTAGCGGGAGGGGTTGAGCAGTTCTTC. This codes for CASTLGLAGGVEQFF.

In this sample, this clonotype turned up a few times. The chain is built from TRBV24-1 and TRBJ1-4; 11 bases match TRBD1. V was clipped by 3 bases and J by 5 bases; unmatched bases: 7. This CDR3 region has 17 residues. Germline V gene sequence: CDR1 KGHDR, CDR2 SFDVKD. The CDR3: CATSDPGQGAANEKLFF. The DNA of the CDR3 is TGTGCCACCAGTGATCCAGGACAGGGGGCAGCCAATGAAAAACTGTTTTTT.

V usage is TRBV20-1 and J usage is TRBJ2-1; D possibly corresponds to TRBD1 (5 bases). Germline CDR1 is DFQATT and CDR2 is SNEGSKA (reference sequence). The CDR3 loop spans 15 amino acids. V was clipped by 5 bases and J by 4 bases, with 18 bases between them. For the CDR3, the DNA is TGCAGTGCTTTTAAGACAGTTTCCCGTTACAATGAGCAGTTCTTC. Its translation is CSAFKTVSRYNEQFF.

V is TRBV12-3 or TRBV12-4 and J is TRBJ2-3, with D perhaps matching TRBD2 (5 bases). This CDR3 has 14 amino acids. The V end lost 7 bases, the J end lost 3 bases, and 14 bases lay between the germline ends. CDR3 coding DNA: TGTGCCAGCAAACGGCGGGCTTCAACAGATACGCAGTATTTT. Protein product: CASKRRASTDTQYF.

The CDR3 DNA reads as TGTGCCAGCAGTTCTAGCATGGGGGGACAGGGAAACTACAATGAGCAGTTCTTC. Translated, it gives CASSSSMGGQGNYNEQFF. This chain uses TRBV12-3 or TRBV12-4 with TRBJ2-1; TRBD1 aligns across 9 bases. The length of the CDR3 is 18 residues. V shed 4 bases, J shed 3 bases, and the junction held 13 bases outside the gene matches.

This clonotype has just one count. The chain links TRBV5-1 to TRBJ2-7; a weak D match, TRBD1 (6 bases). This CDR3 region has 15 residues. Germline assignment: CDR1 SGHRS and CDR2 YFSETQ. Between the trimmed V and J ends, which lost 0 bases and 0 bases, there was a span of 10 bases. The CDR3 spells CASSLGRGVSYEQYF. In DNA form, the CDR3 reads TGCGCCAGCAGCTTGGGCAGGGGTGTCTCCTACGAGCAGTACTTC. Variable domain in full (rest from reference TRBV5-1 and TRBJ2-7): KAGVTQTPRYLIKTRGQQVTLSCSPISGHRSVSWYQQTPGQGLQFLFEYFSETQRNKGNFPGRFSGRQFSNSRSEMNVSTLELGDSALYLCASSLGRGVSYEQYFGPGTRLTVT.

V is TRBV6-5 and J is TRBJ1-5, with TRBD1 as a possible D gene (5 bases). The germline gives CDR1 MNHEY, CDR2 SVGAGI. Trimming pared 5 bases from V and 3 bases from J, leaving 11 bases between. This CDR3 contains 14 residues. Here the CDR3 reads CASSVRQLNQPQHF. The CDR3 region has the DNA TGTGCCAGCAGTGTTCGACAGCTCAATCAGCCCCAGCATTTT.

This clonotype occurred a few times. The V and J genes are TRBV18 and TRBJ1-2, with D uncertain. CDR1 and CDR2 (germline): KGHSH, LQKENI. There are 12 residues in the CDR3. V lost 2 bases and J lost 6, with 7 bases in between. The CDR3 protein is CASSPGDNGYTF. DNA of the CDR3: TGTGCCAGCTCACCAGGGGATAATGGCTACACCTTC.

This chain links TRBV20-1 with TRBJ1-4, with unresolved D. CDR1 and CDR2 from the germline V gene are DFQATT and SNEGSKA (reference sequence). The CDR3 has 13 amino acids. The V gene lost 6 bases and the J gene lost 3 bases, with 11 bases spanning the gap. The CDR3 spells CSAQSSPNEKLFF. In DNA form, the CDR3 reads TGCAGTGCCCAGAGTTCTCCTAATGAAAAACTGTTTTTT.

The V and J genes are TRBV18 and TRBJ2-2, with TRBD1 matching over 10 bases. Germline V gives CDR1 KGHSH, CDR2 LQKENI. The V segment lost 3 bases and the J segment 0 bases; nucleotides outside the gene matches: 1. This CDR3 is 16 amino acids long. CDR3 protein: CASSPGQGTNTGELFF. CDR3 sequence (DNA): TGTGCCAGCTCACCGGGACAGGGGACGAACACCGGGGAGCTGTTTTTT.

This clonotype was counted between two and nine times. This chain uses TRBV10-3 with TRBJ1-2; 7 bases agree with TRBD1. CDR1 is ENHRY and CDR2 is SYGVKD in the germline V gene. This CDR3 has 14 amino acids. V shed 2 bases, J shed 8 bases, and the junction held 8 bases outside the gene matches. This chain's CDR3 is CAISEGPGGGGYTF. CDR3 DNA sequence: TGTGCCATCAGTGAGGGACCAGGGGGAGGAGGCTACACCTTC.

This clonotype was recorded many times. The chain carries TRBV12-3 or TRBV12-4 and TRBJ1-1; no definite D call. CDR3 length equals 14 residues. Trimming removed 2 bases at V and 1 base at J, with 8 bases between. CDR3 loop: CASSLRQENTEAFF. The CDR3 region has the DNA TGTGCCAGCAGTTTACGACAAGAGAACACTGAAGCTTTCTTT.

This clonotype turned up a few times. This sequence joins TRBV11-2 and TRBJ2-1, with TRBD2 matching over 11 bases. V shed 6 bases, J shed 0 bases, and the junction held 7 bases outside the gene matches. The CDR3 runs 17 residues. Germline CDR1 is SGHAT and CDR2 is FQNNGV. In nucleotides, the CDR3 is TGTGCCAGCAGACTAGCGGGGGACCTAAGCTCCTACAATGAGCAGTTCTTC. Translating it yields CASRLAGDLSSYNEQFF.

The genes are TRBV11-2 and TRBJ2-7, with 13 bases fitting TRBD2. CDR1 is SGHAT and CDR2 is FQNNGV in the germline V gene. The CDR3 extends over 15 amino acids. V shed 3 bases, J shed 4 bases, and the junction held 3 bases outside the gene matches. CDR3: CASSFGTSGIYEQYF. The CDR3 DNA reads TGTGCCAGCAGCTTCGGGACTAGCGGGATATACGAGCAGTACTTC.

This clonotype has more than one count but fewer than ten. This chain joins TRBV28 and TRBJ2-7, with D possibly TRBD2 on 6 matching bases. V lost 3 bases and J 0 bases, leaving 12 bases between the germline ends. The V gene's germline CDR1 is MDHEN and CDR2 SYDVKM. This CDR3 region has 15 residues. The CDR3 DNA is TGTGCCAGCAGTTTCGGGGACTCCCACTCCTACGAGCAGTACTTC. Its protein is CASSFGDSHSYEQYF.

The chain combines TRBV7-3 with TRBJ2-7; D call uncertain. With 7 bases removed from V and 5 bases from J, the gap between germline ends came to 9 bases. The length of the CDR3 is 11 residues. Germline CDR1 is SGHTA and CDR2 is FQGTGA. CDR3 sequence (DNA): TGTGCCAGCAAAGGCGAAAACGAGCAGTACTTC. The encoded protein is CASKGENEQYF.

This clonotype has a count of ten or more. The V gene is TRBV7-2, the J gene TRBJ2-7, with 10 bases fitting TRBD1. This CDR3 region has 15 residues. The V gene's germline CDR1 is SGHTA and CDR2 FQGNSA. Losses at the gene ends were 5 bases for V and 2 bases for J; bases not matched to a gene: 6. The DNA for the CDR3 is TGTGCCAGCAGCAAGCCGGGACAGGGGACCTACGAGCAGTACTTC. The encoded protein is CASSKPGQGTYEQYF.